The entry that follows covers one T cell receptor beta chain sequence. The data stem from a study of blood T cell repertoires in COVID-19. Turning to the study itself: COVID-19 samples from acute and convalescent phases originated in the United States, Italy and Spain.

Original methodology: Amplification from reference gene primers served as the basis for estimated nucleated cell counts. Assay used: immunoSEQ multiplex PCR; TCRdb lists only in-frame clones, some missing. The DNA was the basis for D and trimming; V, J and clone size are from that table. This table has 350,000 to 550,000 clones, about 85% appearing once. Participants came from some 23 US areas, aged about 18 to 95 years. Self-reported history from a screening survey and questionnaire set each donor's cohort. J was trimmed by 8 bases and V by 3 bases; bases with no gene match: 10. The CDR3 loop spans 15 amino acids. Germline V lookup: CDR1 MNHNY, CDR2 SVGAGI (reference sequence).

Material: PBMCs or T cells enriched from blood (not recorded which). V is TRBV6-6 and J is TRBJ2-1, with 7 positions matching TRBD2. This receptor was taken from a woman under 30 with acute COVID-19. In nucleotides, the CDR3 is TGTGCCAGCAGTTATGGCGGGAGATCAGGCGATGAGCAGTTCTTC. Protein: CASSYGGRSGDEQFF.